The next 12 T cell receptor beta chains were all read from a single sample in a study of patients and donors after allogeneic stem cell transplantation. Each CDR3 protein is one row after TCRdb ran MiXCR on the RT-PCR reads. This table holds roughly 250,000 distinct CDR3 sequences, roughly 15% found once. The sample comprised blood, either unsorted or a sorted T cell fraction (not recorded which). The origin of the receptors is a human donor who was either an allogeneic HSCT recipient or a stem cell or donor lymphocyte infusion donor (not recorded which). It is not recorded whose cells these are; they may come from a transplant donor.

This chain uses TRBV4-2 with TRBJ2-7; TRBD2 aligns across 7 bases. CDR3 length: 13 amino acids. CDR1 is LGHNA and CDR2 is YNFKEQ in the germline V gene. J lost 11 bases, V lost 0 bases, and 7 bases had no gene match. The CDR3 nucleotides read TGTGCCAGCAGCCAAGAGGGGGGGTCTACCAAGTACTTC. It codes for CASSQEGGSTKYF.

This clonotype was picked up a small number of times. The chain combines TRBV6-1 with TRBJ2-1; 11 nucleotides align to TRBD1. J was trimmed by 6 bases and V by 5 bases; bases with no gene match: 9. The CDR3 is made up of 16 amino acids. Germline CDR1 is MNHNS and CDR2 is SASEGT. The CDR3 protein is CASSSRDRGLGNEQFF. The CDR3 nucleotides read TGTGCCAGCAGTAGCCGGGACAGGGGGTTAGGCAATGAGCAGTTCTTC.

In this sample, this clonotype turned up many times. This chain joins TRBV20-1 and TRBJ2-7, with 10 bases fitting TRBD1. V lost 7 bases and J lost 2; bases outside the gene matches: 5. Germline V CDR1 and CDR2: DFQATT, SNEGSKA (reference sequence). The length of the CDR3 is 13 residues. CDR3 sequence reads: CSVTGTGAYEQYF. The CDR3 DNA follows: TGCAGTGTTACCGGGACAGGGGCCTACGAGCAGTACTTC.

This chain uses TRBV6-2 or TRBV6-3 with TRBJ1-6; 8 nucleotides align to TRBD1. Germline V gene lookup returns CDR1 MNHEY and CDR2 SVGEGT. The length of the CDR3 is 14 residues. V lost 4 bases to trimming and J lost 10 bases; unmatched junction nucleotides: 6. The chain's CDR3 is CASSFGQGGSPLHF. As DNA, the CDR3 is TGTGCCAGCAGTTTCGGACAGGGTGGATCACCCCTCCACTTT.

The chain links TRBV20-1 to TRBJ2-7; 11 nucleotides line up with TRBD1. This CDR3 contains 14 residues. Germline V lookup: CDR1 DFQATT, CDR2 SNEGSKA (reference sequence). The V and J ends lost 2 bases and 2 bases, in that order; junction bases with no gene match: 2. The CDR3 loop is CSARKGQGAYEQYF. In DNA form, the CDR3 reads TGCAGTGCTAGAAAGGGACAGGGGGCCTACGAGCAGTACTTC.

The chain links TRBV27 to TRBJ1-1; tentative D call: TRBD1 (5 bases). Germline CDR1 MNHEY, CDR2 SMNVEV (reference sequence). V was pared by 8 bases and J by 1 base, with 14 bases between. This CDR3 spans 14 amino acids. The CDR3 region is CASRRDGWNTEAFF. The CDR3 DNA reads TGTGCCAGCCGCCGGGACGGATGGAACACTGAAGCTTTCTTT.

The CDR3: CASSQAPRGGTEAFF. The CDR3 DNA sequence: TGCGCCAGCAGCCAGGCCCCCAGGGGTGGCACTGAAGCTTTCTTT. The chain uses TRBV4-3 and TRBJ1-1, with TRBD1 as a possible D gene (6 bases). V dropped 3 bases and J dropped 4 bases, with 15 bases sitting between them. This CDR3 is built from 15 residues. Germline V CDR1 and CDR2: LGHNA, YSLEER.

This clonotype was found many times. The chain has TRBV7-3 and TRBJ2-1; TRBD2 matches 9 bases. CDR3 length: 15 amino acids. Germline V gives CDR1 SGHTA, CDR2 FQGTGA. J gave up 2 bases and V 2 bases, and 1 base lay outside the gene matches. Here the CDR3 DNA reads TGTGCCAGCAGCTTACGCGGGAGGGCCTACAATGAGCAGTTCTTC. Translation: CASSLRGRAYNEQFF.

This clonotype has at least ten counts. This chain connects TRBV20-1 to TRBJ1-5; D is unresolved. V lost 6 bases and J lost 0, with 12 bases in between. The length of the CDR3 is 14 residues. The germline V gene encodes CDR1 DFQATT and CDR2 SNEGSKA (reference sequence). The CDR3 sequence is CSARRPYSNQPQHF. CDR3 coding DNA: TGCAGTGCACGCAGACCATATAGCAATCAGCCCCAGCATTTT.

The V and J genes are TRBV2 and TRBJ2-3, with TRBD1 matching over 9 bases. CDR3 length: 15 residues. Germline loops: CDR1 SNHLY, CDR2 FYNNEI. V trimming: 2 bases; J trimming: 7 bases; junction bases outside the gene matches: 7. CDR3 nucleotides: TGTGCCAGCAGTGAAACCACAGGGGGCATGAATACGCAGTATTTT. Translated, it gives CASSETTGGMNTQYF.

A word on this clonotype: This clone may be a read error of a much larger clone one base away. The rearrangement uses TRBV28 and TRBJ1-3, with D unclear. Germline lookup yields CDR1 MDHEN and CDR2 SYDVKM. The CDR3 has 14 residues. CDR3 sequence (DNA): TGTGCCAGCAGTGATGGGCTGGCTGGAAACCCCATATATTTT. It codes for CASSDGLAGNPIYF.

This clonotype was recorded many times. The CDR3 DNA reads TGTGCCAGCAGCTTATCCGGGACAGGGGGTGTTCGCTATGGCTACACCTTC. Translated, it gives CASSLSGTGGVRYGYTF. The chain is built from TRBV7-2 and TRBJ1-2; 11 nucleotides agree with TRBD1. This CDR3 spans 17 amino acids. Per the germline V gene, CDR1 is SGHTA and CDR2 is FQGNSA. The V segment lost 2 bases and the J segment 4 bases; nucleotides outside the gene matches: 9.